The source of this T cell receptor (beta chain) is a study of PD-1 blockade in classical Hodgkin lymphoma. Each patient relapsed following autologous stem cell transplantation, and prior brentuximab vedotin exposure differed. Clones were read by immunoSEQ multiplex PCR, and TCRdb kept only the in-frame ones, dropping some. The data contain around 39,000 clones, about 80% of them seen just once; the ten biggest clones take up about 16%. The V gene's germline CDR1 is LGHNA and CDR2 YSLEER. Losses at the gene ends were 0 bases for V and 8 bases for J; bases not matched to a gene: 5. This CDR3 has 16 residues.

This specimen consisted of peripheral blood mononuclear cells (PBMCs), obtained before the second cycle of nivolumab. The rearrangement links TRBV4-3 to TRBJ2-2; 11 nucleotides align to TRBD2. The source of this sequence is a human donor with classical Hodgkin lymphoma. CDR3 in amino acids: CASSQELAGGSGELFF. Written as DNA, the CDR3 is TGCGCCAGCAGCCAAGAGCTAGCGGGGGGTAGTGGGGAGCTGTTTTTT.